The clone carrying this T cell receptor beta chain occurred many times. Its antigen remains unidentified. The data were taken from a study of regulatory T cells in long-lasting Graves disease. For the study at large: Those with persistent Graves' disease had received antithyroid drugs for over 5 years with positive TSH receptor antibodies. Study results and limitations: TCR diversity was lower in persistent Graves' patients (versus newly diagnosed ones).

Time point noted: persistent/refractory GD, antithyroid drugs over 5 years with positive TRAb. TCR sequences were obtained from RNA taken from PBMCs. With iRepertoire HTBI primers and Arm-PCR of CDR3 regions, TCR beta libraries were built. TCRdb ran MiXCR on the multiplex PCR reads and lists one entry per CDR3 protein. In the table there are 300,000 to 400,000 distinct CDR3 sequences, around a fifth of which are singletons. Trimming took 9 bases from V and 3 from J, leaving 11 bases between them. The CDR3 is made up of 12 amino acids. Germline V lookup: CDR1 MNHNS, CDR2 SASEGT. The receptor was isolated from a female donor with Graves disease. The V call is TRBV6-1, the J call TRBJ1-1; tentatively, D is TRBD1 (5 bases). The sequenced sample was peripheral blood mononuclear cells (PBMCs), obtained when the disease was refractory, from a patient treated with antithyroid drugs. CDR3 nucleotides: TGTGCCAGTAGAAGAGGGGACACTGAAGCTTTCTTT. Translation: CASRRGDTEAFF.